These T cell receptor beta chains were read from a single sample in a study of human T cells and chemical hapten exposure. Via MiXCR, TCRdb re-called the RACE reads, giving one row per CDR3 protein. The table records 70,000 to 75,000 distinct CDR3 sequences, approximately 35% of them present only once. Sequenced here: whole blood, sampled in connection with sensitization to the hapten diphenylcyclopropenone (DPC). The receptors come from a middle-aged man with alopecia areata. Some clones in this sample may be carry-over from other donors' samples. CDR3s include the opening cysteine and the closing phenylalanine or tryptophan. A D gene is named only where the DNA matches it firmly. A clone size is listed for some rows: how often the clone was seen (once, few, many), or a class if it is expanded.

V gene	clone size	D gene	J gene	CDR3 protein	CDR3 DNA
TRBV9	.	.	TRBJ1-1	CASSAGHANTEAFF	TGTGCCAGCAGCGCCGGACACGCGAACACTGAAGCTTTCTTT
TRBV6-2/TRBV6-3	.	.	TRBJ2-7	CACTQDFSYEQYF	TGTGCCTGTACGCAGGACTTCTCCTACGAGCAGTACTTC
TRBV20-1	.	.	TRBJ1-5	CSARDLRGAGSQPQHF	TGCAGTGCTAGAGATCTAAGAGGAGCAGGGAGCCAGCCCCAGCATTTT
TRBV12-3/TRBV12-4	few	TRBD1	TRBJ1-2	CASSFSGQGNYGYTF	TGTGCCAGCAGTTTCTCAGGACAGGGGAACTATGGCTACACCTTC
TRBV19	few	TRBD1	TRBJ2-5	CASSTTTGDLETQYF	TGTGCCAGTAGTACAACGACAGGGGACCTAGAGACCCAGTACTTC
TRBV12-3/TRBV12-4	.	TRBD2	TRBJ2-7	CASSVTGLVAYF	TGTGCCAGCAGTGTAACGGGACTAGTTGCGTACTTC
TRBV25-1	.	.	TRBJ2-1	CASRESGYNEQFF	TGTGCCAGCAGGGAGAGTGGGTACAATGAGCAGTTCTTC
TRBV24-1	few	.	TRBJ2-5	CATSDPRAGSSETQYF	TGTGCCACCAGTGATCCCCGGGCAGGGTCGAGCGAGACCCAGTACTTC
TRBV7-2	.	.	TRBJ2-2	CASSSSQGKLNTGELFF	TGTGCCAGCAGCTCGTCACAGGGAAAGTTGAACACCGGGGAGCTGTTTTTT
TRBV28	.	.	TRBJ2-7	CASQRGPGEQYF	TGTGCCAGCCAACGGGGACCGGGGGAGCAGTACTTC
TRBV6-1	few	TRBD1	TRBJ1-4	CASGTGNEKLFF	TGTGCCAGCGGGACAGGGAATGAAAAACTGTTTTTT
TRBV4-3	.	.	TRBJ2-1	CASSQDLSTGSYNEQFF	TGCGCCAGCAGCCAAGATCTATCTACAGGGTCCTACAATGAGCAGTTCTTC
TRBV28	.	TRBD1	TRBJ1-5	CASSSGQGGNQPQHF	TGTGCCAGCAGTTCCGGACAGGGGGGCAATCAGCCCCAGCATTTT
TRBV24-1	.	.	TRBJ2-3	CATSDRGRARDKDTQYF	TGTGCCACCAGTGATCGGGGGAGGGCCAGGGACAAAGATACGCAGTATTTT
TRBV10-3	.	.	TRBJ1-5	CAISETGNSNQPQHF	TGTGCCATCAGTGAAACAGGGAATAGCAATCAGCCCCAGCATTTT
TRBV7-9	many	.	TRBJ1-4	CASSLALGGVNEKLFF	TGTGCCAGCAGCTTAGCGCTGGGAGGCGTGAATGAAAAACTGTTTTTT
TRBV9	few	.	TRBJ2-2	CASSVETTHGELFF	TGTGCCAGCAGCGTAGAAACTACTCACGGGGAGCTGTTTTTT
TRBV7-3	few	.	TRBJ2-2	CASSYLNGELFF	TGTGCCAGCAGCTACCTAAATGGAGAGCTGTTTTTT
TRBV28	.	TRBD2	TRBJ2-7	CASSRDYREQYF	TGTGCCAGCAGCCGGGACTATCGGGAGCAGTACTTC
TRBV28	.	.	TRBJ2-3	CASSLSHTQYF	TGTGCCAGCAGTTTAAGTCATACGCAGTATTTT
TRBV28	many	.	TRBJ2-7	CASSEGRLSYEQYF	TGTGCCAGCAGTGAAGGACGCCTCTCCTACGAGCAGTACTTC
TRBV3-1	.	.	TRBJ2-2	CASSQAIIRDPRSDTGELFF	TGTGCCAGCAGCCAAGCCATAATCCGGGACCCCCGATCGGACACCGGGGAGCTGTTTTTT
TRBV2	.	.	TRBJ2-1	CASKGYSAGNEQFF	TGTGCCAGCAAAGGGTATAGCGCGGGAAATGAGCAGTTCTTC